The clone carrying this T cell receptor beta chain was picked up a small number of times. Antigen unknown. These data belong to a study of beta chain features in type 1 diabetes. The CDR3 has 11 amino acids. V gave up 1 base and J gave up 8 bases, with 5 bases separating them. Per germline, CDR1 SEHNR and CDR2 FQNEAQ (reference sequence). Study outcomes and limitations: People with Type 1 diabetes carried modestly yet significantly shorter TCRB CDR3s in all four CD4+ subsets.

All sorted populations exceeded 98% purity. Expressed TCRB transcripts were sequenced, since all the RNA that had been isolated was reverse transcribed. TCRdb's table, derived via immunoSEQ multiplex PCR, lists solely in-frame clones and lacks some. The table shows about 340,000 clones, with around 9.3% occurring only once. The genes are TRBV7-9 and TRBJ1-2; D unclear. The sequencing sample was made of central memory CD4+ T cells from blood. The source is a man aged 30 to 39 with type 1 diabetes. CDR3 sequence: CASSLGRGYTF. The CDR3 nucleotides read TGTGCCAGCAGCTTAGGACGGGGCTACACCTTC.